What follows describes a single TCR beta chain. The antigen is undetermined. Clones were read by immunoSEQ multiplex PCR, and TCRdb kept only the in-frame ones, dropping some. The data show more than 150,000 clones, 80% to 95% seen once. The data were taken from a study of T cell responses to AZD1222 COVID-19 vaccine. General study points: Just a handful of people given AZD1222 tested seropositive at baseline. Repertoires were sampled only after the peak T cell response. Vaccine-related CD4 TCRs covered spike, predominating at 160-218 and 743-854. Two AZD1222 administrations were followed by greater Spike-specific TCR breadth and depth.

The receptor's source is an adult who received the AZD1222 COVID-19 vaccine. The sequences come from peripheral blood, collected 28 days after the second AZD1222 dose.

CDR3 in amino acids: CASSRDRADLGEKLFF. CDR3 nucleotide sequence: TGTGCCAGCAGCAGGGACAGGGCGGATCTCGGTGAAAAACTGTTTTTT. The chain joins TRBV6-2 or TRBV6-3 to TRBJ1-4; 9 bases agree with TRBD1. V lost 6 bases and J lost 7; bases outside the gene matches: 12. Germline CDR1 and CDR2: MNHEY and SVGEGT. CDR3 length: 16 residues.